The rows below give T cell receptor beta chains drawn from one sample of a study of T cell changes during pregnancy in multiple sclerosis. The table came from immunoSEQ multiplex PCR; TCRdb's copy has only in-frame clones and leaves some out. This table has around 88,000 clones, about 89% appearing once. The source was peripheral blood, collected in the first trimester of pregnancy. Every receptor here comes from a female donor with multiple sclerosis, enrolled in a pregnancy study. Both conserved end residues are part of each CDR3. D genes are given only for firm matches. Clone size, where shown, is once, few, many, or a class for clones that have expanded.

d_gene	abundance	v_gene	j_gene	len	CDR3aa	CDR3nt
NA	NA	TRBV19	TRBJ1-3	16	CASSIVRDKAGNTIYF	TGTGCCAGTAGTATCGTCCGGGACAAGGCTGGAAACACCATATATTTT
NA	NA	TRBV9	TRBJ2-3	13	CASSVDGRDTQYF	TGTGCCAGCAGCGTAGATGGGAGAGATACGCAGTATTTT
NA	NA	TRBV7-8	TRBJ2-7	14	CASSLRTDAYEQYF	TGTGCCAGCAGCCTGCGGACAGACGCATACGAGCAGTACTTC
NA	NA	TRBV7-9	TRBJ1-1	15	CASSLLAGVRNEAFF	TGTGCCAGCAGCCTCTTGGCAGGGGTTAGGAATGAAGCTTTCTTT
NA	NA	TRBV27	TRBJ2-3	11	CASSFSDTQYF	TGTGCCAGCAGTTTCAGTGATACGCAGTATTTT
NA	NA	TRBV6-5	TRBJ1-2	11	CASSQGAGYTF	TGTGCCAGCAGTCAAGGGGCCGGCTACACCTTC
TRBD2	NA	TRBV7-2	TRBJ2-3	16	CASSLAGLAGADTQYF	TGTGCCAGCAGCTTAGCGGGACTAGCGGGGGCAGATACGCAGTATTTT
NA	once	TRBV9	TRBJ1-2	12	CASSFQGYGYTF	TGTGCCAGCAGCTTCCAGGGGTATGGCTACACCTTC
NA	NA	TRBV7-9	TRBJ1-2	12	CASSLERFGYTF	TGTGCCAGCAGCTTAGAGCGGTTTGGCTACACCTTC
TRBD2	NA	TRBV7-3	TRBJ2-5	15	CASSPGLAGVETQYF	TGTGCCAGCAGCCCCGGACTAGCGGGAGTGGAGACCCAGTACTTC
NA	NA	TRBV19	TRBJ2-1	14	CASSIVGAQNEQFF	TGTGCCAGTAGTATAGTTGGGGCTCAGAATGAGCAGTTCTTC
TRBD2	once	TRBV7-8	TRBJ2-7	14	CASSPSTSGPEQYF	TGTGCCAGCAGCCCTTCGACTAGCGGGCCCGAGCAGTACTTC
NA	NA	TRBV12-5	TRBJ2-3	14	CASGFRPLTDTQYF	TGTGCTAGTGGTTTCCGTCCACTCACAGATACGCAGTATTTT
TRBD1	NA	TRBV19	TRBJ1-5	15	CASSSGTGGNQPQHF	TGTGCCAGTAGTAGCGGGACAGGGGGCAATCAGCCCCAGCATTTT
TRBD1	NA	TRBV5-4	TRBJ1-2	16	CASSQLAGQGSYGYTF	TGTGCCAGCAGCCAACTTGCGGGACAGGGGAGCTATGGCTACACCTTC
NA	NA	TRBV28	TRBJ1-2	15	CASSSGRSQPYGYTF	TGTGCCAGCAGTTCAGGGAGGAGCCAACCCTATGGCTACACCTTC
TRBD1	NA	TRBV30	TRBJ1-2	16	CAWRASGTGGYYGYTF	TGTGCCTGGAGAGCATCCGGGACAGGGGGCTACTATGGCTACACCTTC
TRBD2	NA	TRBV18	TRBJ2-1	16	CASSPSSGGSYNEQFF	TGTGCCAGCTCACCCTCTAGCGGGGGTTCTTACAATGAGCAGTTCTTC
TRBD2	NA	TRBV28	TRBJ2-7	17	CASSSRGAGEEDYEQYF	TGTGCCAGCAGTTCCCGTGGGGCGGGAGAAGAGGACTACGAGCAGTACTTC
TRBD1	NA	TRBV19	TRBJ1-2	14	CASSILDRGGGYTF	TGTGCCAGTAGTATCCTAGACAGGGGCGGAGGCTACACCTTC
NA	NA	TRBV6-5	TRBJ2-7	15	CASSYSRASAYEQYF	TGTGCCAGCAGTTATAGCAGGGCTAGCGCCTACGAGCAGTACTTC
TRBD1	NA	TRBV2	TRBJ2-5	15	CASSAGTGREETQYF	TGTGCCAGCAGTGCAGGGACAGGGCGGGAGGAGACCCAGTACTTC
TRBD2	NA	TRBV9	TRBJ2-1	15	CASSPTSGGYNEQFF	TGTGCCAGCAGCCCCACTAGCGGGGGTTACAATGAGCAGTTCTTC
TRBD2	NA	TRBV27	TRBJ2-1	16	CASSSLGSGSWNEQFF	TGTGCCAGCAGTTCCCTGGGTAGCGGGAGTTGGAATGAGCAGTTCTTC
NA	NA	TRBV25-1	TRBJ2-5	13	CASSRGAKETQYF	TGTGCCAGCAGCAGGGGGGCGAAGGAGACCCAGTACTTC
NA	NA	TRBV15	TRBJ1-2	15	CATRRPGSPAVGYTF	TGTGCCACCAGACGCCCCGGCAGCCCGGCGGTCGGCTACACCTTC
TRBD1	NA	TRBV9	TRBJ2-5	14	CASSQGQLQETQYF	TGTGCCAGCAGCCAGGGACAGCTCCAAGAGACCCAGTACTTC
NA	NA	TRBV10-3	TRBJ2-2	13	CATMVGVAGELFF	TGTGCCACTATGGTAGGGGTCGCCGGGGAGCTGTTTTTT
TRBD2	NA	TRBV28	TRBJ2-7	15	CASSPGTTEGYEQYF	TGTGCCAGCAGTCCAGGGACTACAGAAGGATACGAGCAGTACTTC
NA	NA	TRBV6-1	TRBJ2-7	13	CASRSGGFYEQYF	TGTGCCAGCAGGAGTGGGGGCTTCTACGAGCAGTACTTC
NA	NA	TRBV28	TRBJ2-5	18	CASQFRHPGRGSQETQYF	TGTGCCAGCCAGTTTAGGCATCCGGGCAGGGGTTCCCAAGAGACCCAGTACTTC